This TCR beta chain was recorded in a study of identical twins. Study outcomes and limitations: Excess low generation probability was seen in twin-shared out-of-frame alpha sequences. Conclusions were based on cross-sectional statistical analysis, without following the same donors.

Points on this clonotype: What it recognizes is unknown.

With 3 bases removed from V and 12 bases from J, the gap between germline ends came to 12 bases. The CDR3 loop spans 12 amino acids. Template switching, a step in the protocol, added a universal primer site, and cDNA carried unique molecular identifiers. A single record per CDR3 protein comes from TCRdb applying MiXCR to the 5' RACE reads. This sample yields fewer than 450,000 distinct CDR3 sequences, of which around 9.7% are seen a single time; roughly 8.7% belongs to the top ten. Sequencing input: naive T cells sorted from blood. The sequence came from a woman aged 45 to 65 in good health. The chain combines TRBV12-3 or TRBV12-4 with TRBJ2-1; D may match TRBD1 or TRBD2 (6 bases each). CDR3 loop: CASSFSGGGQFF. The CDR3 bases are TGTGCCAGCAGTTTTAGCGGAGGGGGGCAGTTCTTC.